This T cell receptor (beta chain) was documented in a study of CXCR3-negative and CXCR3-positive naive CD8 T cells. The CDR3 contains 13 residues. Per germline, CDR1 SQVTM and CDR2 ANQGSEA. Study findings and constraints: CXCR3-positive naive cells had TRB CDR3s that were more hydrophobic than CXCR3-negative naive cells had.

UMI-labeled 5' RACE TRB cDNA libraries were prepared from the cells. Using the 5' RACE reads, TCRdb records one entry per CDR3 protein without DNA. Its table records about 110,000 distinct CDR3 sequences. As concerns this clonotype: Its specificity is unknown.

The sequence came from a human donor in good health. Some clones in this sample may be carry-over from other donors' samples. V gene TRBV29-1 combines with J gene TRBJ1-1. Sequenced sample: naive CXCR3+ CD8+ T cells from blood. Subset reported: CD45RO-CCR7+CD27+CD95- naive CD8+ T cells expressing CXCR3 (TNR3+). This CDR3 is CSVEGGEVTEAFF.